A selection of T cell receptor beta chains follows, all from one sample in a study of control samples from healthy donors and cancer patients. Using immunoSEQ multiplex PCR, the repertoire was profiled, and TCRdb retains in-frame clones only, with some absent. The sample consists of about 130,000 clones, about 93% of them appearing once. Sequenced material: PBMCs. The receptors derive from a man between 60 and 75 years old with colorectal cancer. Both conserved end residues are part of each CDR3. A D gene is named only where the DNA matches it firmly. Clone size is not always given. Where it is, it says once, few, many or a class for expanded clones.

>TRBJ2-5|-|TRBV29-1|-
CSGGLAGRQETQYF
TGCAGCGGCGGGTTGGCAGGGCGGCAGGAGACCCAGTACTTC
>TRBJ1-2|-|TRBV5-1|-
CASSLDVIYGYTF
TGCGCCAGCAGCTTGGACGTTATATATGGCTACACCTTC
>TRBJ2-5|-|TRBV15|-
CATSREPGLGYF
TGTGCCACCAGCAGAGAGCCGGGACTTGGGTACTTC
>TRBJ1-2|-|TRBV11-2|few
CASSSLPRAKSGYTF
TGTGCCAGCAGCTCACTCCCTAGAGCGAAAAGTGGCTACACCTTC
>TRBJ1-1|TRBD1|TRBV11-2|-
CASSKQGMNTEAFF
TGTGCCAGCAGCAAACAGGGGATGAACACTGAAGCTTTCTTT
>TRBJ2-1|TRBD2|TRBV19|-
CASSPWTAGAHDEQFF
TGTGCCAGTAGCCCCTGGACAGCGGGGGCCCACGATGAGCAGTTCTTC
>TRBJ2-5|-|TRBV30|-
CAWSVLERGETQYF
TGTGCCTGGAGTGTACTCGAGCGAGGAGAGACCCAGTACTTC
>TRBJ2-1|-|TRBV7-6|-
CASSLASGNEQFF
TGTGCCAGCAGCTTAGCCTCCGGCAATGAGCAGTTCTTC
>TRBJ1-2|TRBD1|TRBV5-6|-
CASSGTGGAYGYTF
TGTGCCAGCAGCGGGACAGGGGGGGCCTATGGCTACACCTTC
>TRBJ1-2|-|TRBV6-5|-
CASSTGQNSNYGYTF
TGTGCCAGCAGTACCGGACAGAACTCTAACTATGGCTACACCTTC
>TRBJ1-1|-|TRBV18|once
CASSPPGRGLAEAFF
TGTGCCAGCTCACCACCCGGCAGGGGCTTGGCTGAAGCTTTCTTT
>TRBJ2-5|TRBD2|TRBV11-3|-
CASSSPASGQETQYF
TGTGCCAGCAGCTCCCCCGCTAGCGGCCAAGAGACCCAGTACTTC
>TRBJ2-7|TRBD1|TRBV7-8|-
CASSLGTASYEQYF
TGTGCCAGCAGCTTGGGGACAGCCTCCTACGAGCAGTACTTC
>TRBJ1-1|TRBD1|TRBV5-4|-
CASSDPQGGMNTEAFF
TGTGCCAGCAGCGACCCACAGGGGGGGATGAACACTGAAGCTTTCTTT
>TRBJ2-7|TRBD2|TRBV28|-
CASRRGGALDEQYF
TGTGCCAGCAGGCGCGGGGGGGCTCTCGACGAGCAGTACTTC
>TRBJ1-3|-|TRBV5-1|-
CASSFDASSGNTIYF
TGCGCCAGCAGCTTCGATGCGAGCTCTGGAAACACCATATATTTT
>TRBJ2-3|-|TRBV10-3|-
CAISESVILTSSTDTQYF
TGTGCCATCAGTGAGTCGGTAATATTAACGTCGAGCACAGATACGCAGTATTTT